This TCR beta chain was found in a study of T cell repertoires in cytomegalovirus infection. Turning to the study itself: HLA-C-restricted CMV epitopes, recently identified, and well-studied HLA-B-restricted ones were used by the study. TCR beta signatures that were public indicated CMV infection and matching HLA type. Study-wide results and limits: It was HLA-C-restricted CMV-specific TCR beta clonotypes that dominated the response ex vivo.

CDR1 and CDR2 from the germline V gene are MDHEN and SYDVKM. Trimming took off 5 bases at V and 4 bases at J, with 14 bases between the two ends. This CDR3 is built from 14 residues. This clonotype was recorded only once. Its specificity is unknown. A single record per CDR3 protein comes from TCRdb applying MiXCR to the reads. The repertoire has approximately 990,000 distinct CDR3 sequences, less than 40% of them found once; the top ten carry about 14%. The specimen was cultured CD8+ T cells from PBMCs, collected from culture after CMV antigen stimulation. The source of this sequence is a human donor in good health (CMV status not recorded). Some clones in this sample may be carry-over from other donors' samples. This chain links TRBV28 with TRBJ1-2; D is unclear. CDR3 sequence (DNA): TGTGCCAGCAGTCCCCTTCGGGTCGGCTATGGCTACACCTTC. It codes for CASSPLRVGYGYTF.